Listed below are T cell receptor beta chains from one sample, sequenced in a study of Graves' ophthalmopathy and Graves' hyperthyroidism. TCRdb itself ran the multiplex PCR reads through MiXCR, one entry per CDR3 protein. The sample holds about 480,000 distinct CDR3 sequences, about 15% seen once. The sequencing sample was made of blood. The source is a woman aged 30 to 39 with Graves' ophthalmopathy. Each CDR3 is given with its conserved first and last residue. The D gene is left open where the match is weak. Clone size is shown for a subset of rows, as once, few, many or a class of expanded clone.

j_gene: TRBJ2-7
v_gene: TRBV6-1
d_gene: TRBD2
abundance: many
CDR3aa: CASKTSGTGEQYF
CDR3nt: TGTGCCAGCAAGACTAGCGGGACTGGTGAGCAGTACTTC

j_gene: TRBJ2-7
v_gene: TRBV15
d_gene: NA
abundance: many
CDR3aa: CATSRDFARGYEQYF
CDR3nt: TGTGCCACCAGCAGAGATTTCGCGCGGGGCTACGAGCAGTACTTC

j_gene: TRBJ1-1
v_gene: TRBV28
d_gene: NA
abundance: many
CDR3aa: CASIEGFLAETSGTEAFF
CDR3nt: TGTGCCAGCATAGAAGGTTTTTTAGCCGAGACGAGTGGCACTGAAGCTTTCTTT

j_gene: TRBJ2-7
v_gene: TRBV11-2
d_gene: TRBD2
abundance: NA
CDR3aa: CASSYLPGLPAEYF
CDR3nt: TGTGCCAGCAGTTATCTCCCGGGACTACCTGCAGAGTACTTC

j_gene: TRBJ2-5
v_gene: TRBV28
d_gene: TRBD1
abundance: many
CDR3aa: CASSLGQPRETQYF
CDR3nt: TGTGCCAGCAGCCTGGGACAGCCACGGGAGACCCAGTACTTC

j_gene: TRBJ2-7
v_gene: TRBV6-1
d_gene: TRBD1
abundance: NA
CDR3aa: CASGTGFGYEQYF
CDR3nt: TGTGCCAGTGGGACAGGGTTTGGCTACGAGCAGTACTTC

j_gene: TRBJ2-7
v_gene: TRBV6-2/TRBV6-3
d_gene: TRBD2
abundance: many
CDR3aa: CASSYSKLANYYEQYF
CDR3nt: TGTGCCAGCAGTTACTCGAAACTAGCGAACTACTACGAGCAGTACTTC

j_gene: TRBJ1-2
v_gene: TRBV24-1
d_gene: NA
abundance: many
CDR3aa: CATSGWTQGDYGYTF
CDR3nt: TGTGCCACCAGTGGTTGGACACAGGGCGACTATGGCTACACCTTC

j_gene: TRBJ2-7
v_gene: TRBV5-1
d_gene: NA
abundance: many
CDR3aa: CASSLDKGIDEQYF
CDR3nt: TGCGCCAGCAGCTTGGATAAAGGGATCGACGAGCAGTACTTC

j_gene: TRBJ1-1
v_gene: TRBV10-3
d_gene: NA
abundance: NA
CDR3aa: CAISESRQGNTEAFF
CDR3nt: TGTGCCATCAGTGAGTCGCGGCAGGGGAACACTGAAGCTTTCTTT

j_gene: TRBJ2-3
v_gene: TRBV12-3/TRBV12-4
d_gene: TRBD2
abundance: many
CDR3aa: CASSFGGVDTQYF
CDR3nt: TGTGCCAGCAGTTTTGGGGGGGTGGATACGCAGTATTTT

j_gene: TRBJ1-2
v_gene: TRBV10-3
d_gene: NA
abundance: once
CDR3aa: CAISAAQGYGYTF
CDR3nt: TGTGCCATCAGTGCCGCACAGGGTTATGGCTACACCTTC

j_gene: TRBJ1-1
v_gene: TRBV12-5
d_gene: NA
abundance: many
CDR3aa: CASGLTGANTEAFF
CDR3nt: TGTGCTAGTGGTTTGACGGGGGCGAACACTGAAGCTTTCTTT

j_gene: TRBJ2-5
v_gene: TRBV3-1
d_gene: TRBD2
abundance: many
CDR3aa: CASSPSAGRMRETQYF
CDR3nt: TGTGCCAGCAGCCCGTCAGCGGGGAGGATGAGGGAGACCCAGTACTTC

j_gene: TRBJ1-1
v_gene: TRBV18
d_gene: NA
abundance: NA
CDR3aa: CASSPFGGSDTEAFF
CDR3nt: TGTGCCAGCTCACCATTCGGGGGTTCGGACACTGAAGCTTTCTTT

j_gene: TRBJ1-6
v_gene: TRBV6-1
d_gene: NA
abundance: NA
CDR3aa: CASREGGENSPLHF
CDR3nt: TGTGCCAGCAGGGAGGGGGGTGAGAATTCACCCCTCCACTTT

j_gene: TRBJ2-7
v_gene: TRBV18
d_gene: NA
abundance: few
CDR3aa: CASSPPGTHYEQYF
CDR3nt: TGTGCCAGCTCACCTCCGGGGACACACTACGAGCAGTACTTC

j_gene: TRBJ2-7
v_gene: TRBV30
d_gene: NA
abundance: many
CDR3aa: CAWSVRVGGAGYEQYF
CDR3nt: TGTGCCTGGAGTGTACGAGTTGGGGGGGCAGGCTACGAGCAGTACTTC

j_gene: TRBJ2-5
v_gene: TRBV12-3/TRBV12-4
d_gene: TRBD1
abundance: many
CDR3aa: CASRQLDRGLNQETQYF
CDR3nt: TGTGCCAGCAGGCAACTGGACAGGGGCCTTAATCAAGAGACCCAGTACTTC

j_gene: TRBJ1-3
v_gene: TRBV13
d_gene: NA
abundance: NA
CDR3aa: CASSPLLGGNTIYF
CDR3nt: TGTGCCAGCAGCCCCCTCCTGGGTGGAAACACCATATATTTT

j_gene: TRBJ2-2
v_gene: TRBV5-1
d_gene: NA
abundance: many
CDR3aa: CASSWPSNTGELFF
CDR3nt: TGCGCCAGCAGCTGGCCTTCGAACACCGGGGAGCTGTTTTTT

j_gene: TRBJ1-1
v_gene: TRBV27
d_gene: NA
abundance: NA
CDR3aa: CASSLCGSGGTEAFF
CDR3nt: TGTGCCAGCAGTTTATGTGGGAGCGGGGGAACTGAAGCCTTCTTT

j_gene: TRBJ1-5
v_gene: TRBV7-2
d_gene: NA
abundance: many
CDR3aa: CASSYEGVRAPYSNQPQHF
CDR3nt: TGTGCCAGCAGCTACGAAGGCGTAAGGGCCCCTTATAGCAATCAGCCCCAGCATTTT

j_gene: TRBJ2-7
v_gene: TRBV24-1
d_gene: TRBD2
abundance: many
CDR3aa: CATSASGTYEQYF
CDR3nt: TGTGCCACCAGTGCTAGCGGAACCTACGAGCAGTACTTC

j_gene: TRBJ2-7
v_gene: TRBV12-3/TRBV12-4
d_gene: TRBD2
abundance: many
CDR3aa: CASSRTSGDYEQYF
CDR3nt: TGTGCCAGCAGCAGGACTAGCGGGGACTACGAGCAGTACTTC

j_gene: TRBJ1-1
v_gene: TRBV27
d_gene: TRBD1
abundance: many
CDR3aa: CAGDRGNTEAFF
CDR3nt: TGTGCCGGGGACAGGGGGAACACTGAAGCTTTCTTT

j_gene: TRBJ1-2
v_gene: TRBV6-1
d_gene: NA
abundance: many
CDR3aa: CASSASVALGYGYTF
CDR3nt: TGTGCCAGCAGCGCATCGGTAGCCCTGGGCTATGGCTACACCTTC

j_gene: TRBJ1-2
v_gene: TRBV6-5
d_gene: NA
abundance: many
CDR3aa: CASRLEYGYTF
CDR3nt: TGTGCCAGCAGACTCGAGTATGGCTACACCTTC

j_gene: TRBJ1-3
v_gene: TRBV11-2
d_gene: NA
abundance: many
CDR3aa: CASSTGPTPGNTIYF
CDR3nt: TGTGCCAGCAGTACGGGACCGACCCCTGGAAACACCATATATTTT

j_gene: TRBJ1-6
v_gene: TRBV12-3/TRBV12-4
d_gene: NA
abundance: NA
CDR3aa: CASSPDSFELHF
CDR3nt: TGTGCCAGCAGTCCAGACAGCTTTGAACTCCACTTT

j_gene: TRBJ2-7
v_gene: TRBV6-5
d_gene: TRBD2
abundance: many
CDR3aa: CASSYTSGRAEQYF
CDR3nt: TGTGCCAGCAGTTACACAAGCGGGAGAGCCGAGCAGTACTTC

j_gene: TRBJ2-7
v_gene: TRBV5-1
d_gene: NA
abundance: many
CDR3aa: CASSLRGTGSYEQYF
CDR3nt: TGCGCCAGCAGCTTGAGGGGCACAGGGAGTTACGAGCAGTACTTC

j_gene: TRBJ1-5
v_gene: TRBV6-1
d_gene: NA
abundance: many
CDR3aa: CASSEGYRVSQPQHF
CDR3nt: TGTGCCAGCAGTGAAGGGTACAGGGTTTCTCAGCCCCAGCATTTT

j_gene: TRBJ1-2
v_gene: TRBV28
d_gene: NA
abundance: few
CDR3aa: CASSLLGGSYGYTF
CDR3nt: TGTGCCAGCAGTTTACTGGGGGGGAGCTATGGCTACACCTTC

j_gene: TRBJ2-2
v_gene: TRBV2
d_gene: NA
abundance: NA
CDR3aa: CASSEQPSNPNTGELFF
CDR3nt: TGTGCCAGCAGTGAACAGCCATCTAATCCGAACACCGGGGAGCTGTTTTTT